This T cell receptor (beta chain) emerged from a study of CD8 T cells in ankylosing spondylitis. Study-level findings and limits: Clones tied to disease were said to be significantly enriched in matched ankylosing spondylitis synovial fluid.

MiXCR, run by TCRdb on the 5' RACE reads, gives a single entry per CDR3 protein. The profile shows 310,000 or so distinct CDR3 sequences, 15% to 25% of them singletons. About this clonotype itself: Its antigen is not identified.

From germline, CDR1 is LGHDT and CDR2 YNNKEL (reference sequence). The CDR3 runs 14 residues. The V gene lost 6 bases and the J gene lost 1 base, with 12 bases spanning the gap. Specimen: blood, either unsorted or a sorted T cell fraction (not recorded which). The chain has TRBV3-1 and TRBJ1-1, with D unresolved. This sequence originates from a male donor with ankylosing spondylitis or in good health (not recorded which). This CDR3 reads CASSSVAGNTEAFF. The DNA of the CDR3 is TGTGCCAGCAGTTCCGTGGCCGGGAACACTGAAGCTTTCTTT.